These T cell receptor beta chains were read from a single sample in a study of response to subunit inactivated influenza vaccine. TCRdb used MiXCR to reprocess the RT-PCR reads, holding one entry per CDR3 protein. The table has 550,000 to 800,000 distinct CDR3 sequences, 15% to 19% seen once. The starting material was PBMCs from blood, obtained approximately 12 days after vaccination. Source of these receptors: a man in his fifties who received an inactivated influenza vaccine. Both conserved end residues are trimmed from each CDR3. The D gene is left open where the match is weak. Clone size appears in some rows only: once, few, many, or a class for an expanded clone.

j_call: TRBJ1-2; d_call: TRBD1; clone_size: few; v_call: TRBV6-1; cdr3_aa: ASRRNRGGNYGYT
j_call: TRBJ2-7; d_call: TRBD2; clone_size: few; v_call: TRBV11-1; cdr3_aa: ASSLQRGESSYEQY
j_call: TRBJ1-3; d_call: .; clone_size: few; v_call: TRBV11-2; cdr3_aa: ASSLVAINSGNTIY
j_call: TRBJ1-4; d_call: .; clone_size: few; v_call: TRBV15; cdr3_aa: ATSRSPHQDQLF
j_call: TRBJ2-2; d_call: TRBD1; clone_size: many; v_call: TRBV5-1; cdr3_aa: ASSSGTGNPTGELF
j_call: TRBJ2-7; d_call: TRBD1; clone_size: .; v_call: TRBV7-6; cdr3_aa: ASSLSSPGQGAYEQY
j_call: TRBJ2-5; d_call: .; clone_size: .; v_call: TRBV5-1; cdr3_aa: ASSSTWGQETQY
j_call: TRBJ2-5; d_call: .; clone_size: .; v_call: TRBV7-9; cdr3_aa: ASSLTAASRATQY
j_call: TRBJ2-1; d_call: TRBD2; clone_size: .; v_call: TRBV20-1; cdr3_aa: SAKGLAGATGWNEQF
j_call: TRBJ2-1; d_call: TRBD1; clone_size: few; v_call: TRBV28; cdr3_aa: ASSSPSGTDSYNEQF
j_call: TRBJ2-1; d_call: .; clone_size: once; v_call: TRBV19; cdr3_aa: ASSISRGGRNEQF
j_call: TRBJ2-3; d_call: TRBD1; clone_size: .; v_call: TRBV7-9; cdr3_aa: ASSPRTGTTDTQY
j_call: TRBJ2-5; d_call: .; clone_size: .; v_call: TRBV20-1; cdr3_aa: SAPPPLQETQY
j_call: TRBJ1-3; d_call: .; clone_size: .; v_call: TRBV18; cdr3_aa: ASSPRQLLSGNTIY
j_call: TRBJ2-7; d_call: .; clone_size: .; v_call: TRBV9; cdr3_aa: ASSVGGRVGEEQY
j_call: TRBJ2-1; d_call: TRBD2; clone_size: .; v_call: TRBV27; cdr3_aa: ASWSAGGRIV
j_call: TRBJ2-7; d_call: TRBD1; clone_size: .; v_call: TRBV20-1; cdr3_aa: SASSSTGGPYEQY
j_call: TRBJ2-7; d_call: .; clone_size: .; v_call: TRBV7-8; cdr3_aa: ASSPSGAYEQY
j_call: TRBJ2-7; d_call: TRBD1; clone_size: few; v_call: TRBV5-1; cdr3_aa: ASREGDSRAYEQY
j_call: TRBJ2-3; d_call: TRBD2; clone_size: .; v_call: TRBV9; cdr3_aa: ASGEAGGPDTDTQY
j_call: TRBJ2-5; d_call: .; clone_size: few; v_call: TRBV7-9; cdr3_aa: ASRFTGLETQY
j_call: TRBJ2-2; d_call: TRBD2; clone_size: few; v_call: TRBV29-1; cdr3_aa: SVKTSGGVTGELF
j_call: TRBJ2-1; d_call: TRBD2; clone_size: many; v_call: TRBV20-1; cdr3_aa: SATGTSGSFSNEQF
j_call: TRBJ2-3; d_call: TRBD1; clone_size: .; v_call: TRBV12-3/TRBV12-4; cdr3_aa: ASRTDRGGTDTQY